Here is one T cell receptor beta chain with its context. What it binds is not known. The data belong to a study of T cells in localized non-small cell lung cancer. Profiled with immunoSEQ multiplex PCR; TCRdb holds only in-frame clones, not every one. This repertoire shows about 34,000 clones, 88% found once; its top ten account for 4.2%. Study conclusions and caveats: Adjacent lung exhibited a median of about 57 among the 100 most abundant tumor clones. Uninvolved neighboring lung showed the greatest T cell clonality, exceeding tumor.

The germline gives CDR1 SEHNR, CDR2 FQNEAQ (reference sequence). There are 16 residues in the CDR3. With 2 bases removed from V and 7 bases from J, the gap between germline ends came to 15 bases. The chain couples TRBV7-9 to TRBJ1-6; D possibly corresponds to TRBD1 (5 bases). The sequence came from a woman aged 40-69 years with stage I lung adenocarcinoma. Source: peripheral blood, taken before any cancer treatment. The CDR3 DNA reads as TGTGCCAGCAGCTTAAGGGCTGCGGGGGGGAATTCACCCCTCCACTTT. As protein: CASSLRAAGGNSPLHF.